The 11 T cell receptor beta chains below were found in one sample sequenced in a study of T cells in Graves' hyperthyroidism and ophthalmopathy. TCR beta CDR3 region amplification was performed from RNA transcripts. When the TCR CDR3 underwent first-round RT-PCR, the HTBI primer set was used. TCRdb re-called the multiplex PCR reads with MiXCR, one entry per CDR3 protein. The sample has 500,000 to 750,000 distinct CDR3 sequences, about 43% seen once. Material for sequencing was peripheral blood or thyroid tissue (not recorded which). The source of these receptors is a young woman with Graves' hyperthyroidism.

The chain is built from TRBV24-1 and TRBJ2-1; D gene ambiguous. There are 15 residues in the CDR3. Germline assignment: CDR1 KGHDR and CDR2 SFDVKD. The V gene lost 4 bases and the J gene lost 0 bases, with 9 bases spanning the gap. This chain's CDR3 is CATSDPGGSYNEQFF. The CDR3 nucleotides are TGTGCCACCAGTGACCCTGGTGGCTCCTACAATGAGCAGTTCTTC.

This clonotype was counted between two and nine times. The V and J genes are TRBV5-6 and TRBJ1-4, with D perhaps matching TRBD1 (5 bases). The CDR3 is made up of 16 amino acids. In germline, CDR1 is SGHDT, CDR2 YYEEEE. The V and J ends lost 6 bases and 0 bases respectively, with 15 bases between them. CDR3 amino acids: CASNTGRFATNEKLFF. The CDR3 DNA is TGTGCCAGCAACACGGGACGGTTTGCAACTAATGAAAAACTGTTTTTT.

This clonotype was picked up one time. The CDR3 region has the DNA TGTGCCAGCACCGAACTAGCGGGAGGCGAGACCATATATTTT. Translation gives CASTELAGGETIYF. The rearrangement links TRBV2 to TRBJ1-3; D unclear. With 7 bases removed from V and 10 bases from J, the gap between germline ends came to 20 bases. Looked up from germline, CDR1 is SNHLY and CDR2 is FYNNEI. The CDR3 is 14 residues long.

This clonotype was observed many times. The chain employs TRBV29-1 and TRBJ1-2, with D hard to call. Trimming removed 8 bases from V and 11 bases from J, with 18 bases in between. The CDR3 length is 11 residues. Germline V gene lookup returns CDR1 SQVTM and CDR2 ANQGSEA. The CDR3 coding sequence is TGCAGCATACCTCGAGAGCGGGCTTACACCTTC. It specifies CSIPRERAYTF.

In its sample, this clonotype was seen a few times. This chain uses TRBV4-1 with TRBJ2-7; 9 nucleotides line up with TRBD1. Germline V gene lookup returns CDR1 MGHRA and CDR2 YSYEKL. The CDR3 is 20 amino acids. J gave up 5 bases and V 3 bases, and 23 bases lay outside the gene matches. This CDR3 reads CASSQAAAVTLWGQGHEQYF. CDR3 nucleotides: TGCGCCAGCAGCCAGGCGGCAGCTGTAACATTGTGGGGACAGGGCCACGAGCAGTACTTC.

The rearrangement links TRBV11-2 to TRBJ1-1; D gene ambiguous. Trimming removed 3 bases from V and 14 bases from J, with 19 bases in between. Germline assignment: CDR1 SGHAT and CDR2 FQNNGV. The CDR3 loop spans 13 amino acids. CDR3 region: CASSFDSVDEQFF. The DNA for the CDR3 is TGTGCCAGCAGCTTTGATTCTGTAGATGAGCAGTTCTTT. The full variable domain, rest sourced from reference TRBV11-2 and TRBJ1-1, is EAGVAQSPRYKIIEKRQSVAFWCNPISGHATLYWYQQILGQGPKLLIQFQNNGVVDDSQLPKDRFSAERLKGVDSTLKIQPAKLEDSAVYLCASSFDSVDEQFFGQGTRLTVV.

The chain employs TRBV2 and TRBJ2-2, with no clear D. Germline V gene lookup returns CDR1 SNHLY and CDR2 FYNNEI. V lost 4 bases and J lost 6, with 15 bases in between. This CDR3 spans 15 amino acids. Here the CDR3 DNA reads TGTGCCAGCAGTGTGGAAGGGTCAAGGTCCGGGGAGCTGTTTTTT. It specifies CASSVEGSRSGELFF.

This clonotype came up many times. This sequence joins TRBV6-1 and TRBJ1-2; the match to TRBD1 covers 8 bases. CDR1 and CDR2 from the germline V gene are MNHNS and SASEGT. The CDR3 is 14 amino acids. V dropped 6 bases and J dropped 6; count of bases not matched to a gene: 9. DNA of the CDR3: TGTGCCAGCAGACGCGGACAGGGCGGGGATGGCTACACCTTC. As protein: CASRRGQGGDGYTF.

A remark on this clonotype: A much bigger clone sits one base away, suggesting this may be a read error. V gene TRBV2 combines with J gene TRBJ1-2; 7 nucleotides agree with TRBD1. The J segment lost 0 bases and the V segment lost 5 bases, leaving 12 bases of the junction unmatched. This CDR3 comprises 17 residues. The germline V gene encodes CDR1 SNHLY and CDR2 FYNNEI. CDR3: CASSSARQGSANYGYTF. CDR3 DNA: TGTGCCAGCAGTTCAGCTCGACAGGGCTCCGCTAACTATGGCTACACCTTC.

The sample holds many counts of this clonotype. The genes are TRBV2 and TRBJ1-5; D is unresolved. CDR1 is SNHLY, CDR2 FYNNEI, per germline. The CDR3 extends over 13 amino acids. The germline V and J ends were trimmed by 3 bases and 0 bases, with 3 bases remaining between them. Here the CDR3 DNA reads TGTGCCAGCAGTGATGATAGCAATCAGCCCCAGCATTTT. This encodes CASSDDSNQPQHF.

This clonotype was picked up many times. A read error may produce the germline difference seen at one junction end. The chain combines TRBV7-3 with TRBJ1-1, with no clear D. The germline V gene encodes CDR1 SGHTA and CDR2 FQGTGA. There are 13 residues in the CDR3. The CDR3 DNA reads TGTGCCAGCAGCTTAGGGTTGAAGACTGAAGCTTTCTTT. It encodes CASSLGLKTEAFF.